This section outlines one T cell receptor (beta chain) sequence together with its context. Its antigen remains unknown. This entry belongs to a study of OX40 agonist ivuxolimab in advanced cancers. Study-wide results and caveats: Also present in some nonresponders was a low level of normalized T-cell clonal expansion. At doses 0.1 to 3.0 mg/kg, CD4+ and CD8+ clones expanded. The mean number of expanded clones was higher in CD8+ T cells than in CD4+.

Here immunoSEQ multiplex PCR was the method, and the copy in TCRdb shows in-frame clones only, minus some. In the table there are about 110,000 clones, 91% of which are singletons. This specimen consisted of CD4+ or CD8+ T cells sorted from blood, obtained in a trial of the OX40 agonist ivuxolimab. The sequence was obtained from an adult with an advanced solid tumor such as melanoma, head and neck, liver or kidney cancer.

The CDR3 loop reads CASSPLAGGAPGTDTQYF. The CDR3 DNA reads TGTGCCAGCTCACCACTAGCGGGGGGCGCCCCTGGCACAGATACGCAGTATTTT. The chain has TRBV18 and TRBJ2-3; 10 bases align to TRBD2. From germline, CDR1 is KGHSH and CDR2 LQKENI. With V trimmed by 1 base and J by 1 base, 8 bases remained unmatched. This CDR3 is built from 18 residues.